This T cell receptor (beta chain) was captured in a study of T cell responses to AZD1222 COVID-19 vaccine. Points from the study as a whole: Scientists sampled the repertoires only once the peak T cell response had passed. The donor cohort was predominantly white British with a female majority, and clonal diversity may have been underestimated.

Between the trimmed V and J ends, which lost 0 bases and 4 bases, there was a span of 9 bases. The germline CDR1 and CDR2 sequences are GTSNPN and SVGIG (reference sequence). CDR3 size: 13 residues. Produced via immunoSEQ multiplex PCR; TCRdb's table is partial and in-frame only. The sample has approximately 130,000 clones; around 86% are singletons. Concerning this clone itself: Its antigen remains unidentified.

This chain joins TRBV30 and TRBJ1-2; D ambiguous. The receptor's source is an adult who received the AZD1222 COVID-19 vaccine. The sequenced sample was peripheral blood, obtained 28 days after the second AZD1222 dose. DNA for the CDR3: TGTGCCTGGAGTGTACAATTGACCTATGGCTACACCTTC. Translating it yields CAWSVQLTYGYTF.